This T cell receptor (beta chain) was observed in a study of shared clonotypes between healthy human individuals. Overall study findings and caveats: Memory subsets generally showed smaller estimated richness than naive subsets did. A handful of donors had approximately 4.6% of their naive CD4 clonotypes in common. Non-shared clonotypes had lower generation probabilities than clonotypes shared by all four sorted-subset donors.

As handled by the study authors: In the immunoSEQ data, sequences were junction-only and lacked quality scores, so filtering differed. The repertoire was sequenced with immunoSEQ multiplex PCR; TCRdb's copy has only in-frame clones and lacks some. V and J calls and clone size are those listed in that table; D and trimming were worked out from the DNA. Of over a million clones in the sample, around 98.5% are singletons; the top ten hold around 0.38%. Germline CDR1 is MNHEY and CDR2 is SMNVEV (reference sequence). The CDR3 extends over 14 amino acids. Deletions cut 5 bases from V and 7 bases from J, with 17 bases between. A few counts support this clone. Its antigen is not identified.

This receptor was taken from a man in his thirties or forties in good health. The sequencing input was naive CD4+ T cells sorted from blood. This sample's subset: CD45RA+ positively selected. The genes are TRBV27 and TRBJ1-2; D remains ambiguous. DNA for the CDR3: TGTGCCAGCAGTAACACGATGAACTATGGTGGCTACACCTTC. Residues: CASSNTMNYGGYTF.